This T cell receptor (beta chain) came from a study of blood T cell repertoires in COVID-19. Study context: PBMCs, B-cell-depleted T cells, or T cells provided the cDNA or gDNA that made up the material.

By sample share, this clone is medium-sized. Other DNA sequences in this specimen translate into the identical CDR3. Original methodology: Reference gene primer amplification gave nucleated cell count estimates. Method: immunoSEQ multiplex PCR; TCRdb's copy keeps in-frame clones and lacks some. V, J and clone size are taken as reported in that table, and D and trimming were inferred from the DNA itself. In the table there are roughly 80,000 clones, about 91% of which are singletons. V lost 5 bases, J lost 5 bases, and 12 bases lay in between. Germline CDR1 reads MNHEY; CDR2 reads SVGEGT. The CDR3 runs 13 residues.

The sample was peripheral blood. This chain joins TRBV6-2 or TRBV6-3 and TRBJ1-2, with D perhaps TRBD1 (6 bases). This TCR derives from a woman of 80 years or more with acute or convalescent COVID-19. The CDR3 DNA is TGTGCCAGCAGTCCACAGGGCGGGTATGGCTACACCTTC. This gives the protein CASSPQGGYGYTF.